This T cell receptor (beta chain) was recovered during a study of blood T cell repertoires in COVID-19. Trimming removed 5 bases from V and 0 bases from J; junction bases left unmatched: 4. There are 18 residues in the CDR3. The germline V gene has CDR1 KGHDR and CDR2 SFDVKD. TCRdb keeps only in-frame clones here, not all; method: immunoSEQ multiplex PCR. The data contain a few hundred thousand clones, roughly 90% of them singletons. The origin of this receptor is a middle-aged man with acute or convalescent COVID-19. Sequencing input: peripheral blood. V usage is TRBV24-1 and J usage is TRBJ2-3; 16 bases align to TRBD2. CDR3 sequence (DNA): TGTGCCACCAGTGGGGGGACTAGCGGGGGGGCGAGCACAGATACGCAGTATTTT. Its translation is CATSGGTSGGASTDTQYF.